The T cell receptor beta chain under discussion was sequenced for a study of blood T cell repertoires in COVID-19. CDR3 length: 14 residues. Trimming took 2 bases from V and 0 from J, leaving 7 bases between them. From germline, CDR1 is MNHEY and CDR2 SMNVEV (reference sequence). Authors' processing steps: By means of reference gene primer amplification, nucleated cell counts were estimated. The repertoire was sequenced with immunoSEQ multiplex PCR; TCRdb's copy has only in-frame clones and lacks some. V, J and clone size derive from that table, while D and trimming were established from the DNA sequence. The sample contains some 130,000 clones, roughly 90% of which appear only once.

V gene TRBV27 combines with J gene TRBJ1-1; tentatively, D is TRBD1 (5 bases). The clonotype originates from a man between 50 and 59 years old with active or convalescent COVID-19. Sequencing input: peripheral blood. The CDR3 nucleotides read TGTGCCAGCAGTTTAACAGGATTGAACACTGAAGCTTTCTTT. Its protein product is CASSLTGLNTEAFF.